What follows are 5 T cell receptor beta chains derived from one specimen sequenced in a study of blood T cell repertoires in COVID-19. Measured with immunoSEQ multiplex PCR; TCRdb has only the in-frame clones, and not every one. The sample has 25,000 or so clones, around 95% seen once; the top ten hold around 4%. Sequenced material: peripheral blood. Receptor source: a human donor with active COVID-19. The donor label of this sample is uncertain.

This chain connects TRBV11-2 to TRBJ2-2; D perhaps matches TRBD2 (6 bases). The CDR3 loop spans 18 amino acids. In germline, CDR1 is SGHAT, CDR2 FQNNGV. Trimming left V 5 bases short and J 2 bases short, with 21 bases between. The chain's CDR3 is CASSGYRGASVNTGELFF. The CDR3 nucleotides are TGTGCCAGCAGCGGATATCGCGGGGCTAGCGTAAACACCGGGGAGCTGTTTTTT.

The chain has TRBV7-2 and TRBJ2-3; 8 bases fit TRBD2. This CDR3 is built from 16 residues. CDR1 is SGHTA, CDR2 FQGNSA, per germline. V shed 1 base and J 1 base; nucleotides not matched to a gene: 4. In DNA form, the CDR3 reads TGTGCCAGCAGCTTAGTACCAGCGGGGGGCACAGATACGCAGTATTTT. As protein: CASSLVPAGGTDTQYF.

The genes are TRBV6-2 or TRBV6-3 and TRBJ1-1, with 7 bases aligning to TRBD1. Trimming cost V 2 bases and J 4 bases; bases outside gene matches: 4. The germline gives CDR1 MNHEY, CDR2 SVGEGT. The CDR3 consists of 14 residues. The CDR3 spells CASSYQTGLTEAFF. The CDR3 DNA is TGTGCCAGCAGTTACCAGACAGGGCTCACTGAAGCTTTCTTT.

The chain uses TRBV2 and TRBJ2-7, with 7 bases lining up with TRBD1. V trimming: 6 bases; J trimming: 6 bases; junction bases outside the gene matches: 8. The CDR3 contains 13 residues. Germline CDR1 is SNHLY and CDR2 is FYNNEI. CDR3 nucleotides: TGTGCCAGCAGACAGGGGAAGATCCCCGAGCAGTACTTC. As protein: CASRQGKIPEQYF. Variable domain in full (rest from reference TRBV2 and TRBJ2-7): EPEVTQTPSHQVTQMGQEVILRCVPISNHLYFYWYRQILGQKVEFLVSFYNNEISEKSEIFDDQFSVERPDGSNFTLKIRSTKLEDSAMYFCASRQGKIPEQYFGPGTRLTVT.

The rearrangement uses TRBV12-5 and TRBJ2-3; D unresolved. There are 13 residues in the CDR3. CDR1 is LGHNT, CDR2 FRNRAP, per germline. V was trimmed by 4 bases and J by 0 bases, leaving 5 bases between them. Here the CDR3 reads CASGSLSTDTQYF. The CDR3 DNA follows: TGTGCTAGTGGTTCCCTTAGCACAGATACGCAGTATTTT.